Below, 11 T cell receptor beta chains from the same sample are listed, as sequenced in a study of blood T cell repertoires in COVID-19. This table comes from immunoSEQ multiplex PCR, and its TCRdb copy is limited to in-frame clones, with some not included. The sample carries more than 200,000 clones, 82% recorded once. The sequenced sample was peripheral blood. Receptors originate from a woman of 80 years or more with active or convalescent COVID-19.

CDR3 in DNA: TGTGCCAGCAGTTTATCCGGGTGGGGCTACACCTTC. Translating gives CASSLSGWGYTF. The genes are TRBV28 and TRBJ1-2, with D uncertain. Germline V gene data show CDR1 as MDHEN and CDR2 as SYDVKM. The CDR3 runs to 12 residues. Trimming pared 1 base from V and 8 bases from J, leaving 8 bases between.

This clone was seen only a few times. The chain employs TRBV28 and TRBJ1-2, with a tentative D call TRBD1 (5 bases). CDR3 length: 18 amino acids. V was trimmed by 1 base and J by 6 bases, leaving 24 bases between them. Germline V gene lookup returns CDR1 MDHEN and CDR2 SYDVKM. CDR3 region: CASSLSSAGSGYRNGYTF. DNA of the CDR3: TGTGCCAGCAGTTTATCATCGGCGGGGTCAGGGTATCGAAATGGCTACACCTTC.

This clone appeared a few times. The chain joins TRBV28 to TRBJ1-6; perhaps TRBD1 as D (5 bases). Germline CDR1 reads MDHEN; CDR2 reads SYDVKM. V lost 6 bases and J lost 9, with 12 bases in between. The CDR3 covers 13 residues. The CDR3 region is CASRSPGGSPLHF. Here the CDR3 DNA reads TGTGCCAGCAGATCACCGGGGGGTTCACCCCTCCACTTT.

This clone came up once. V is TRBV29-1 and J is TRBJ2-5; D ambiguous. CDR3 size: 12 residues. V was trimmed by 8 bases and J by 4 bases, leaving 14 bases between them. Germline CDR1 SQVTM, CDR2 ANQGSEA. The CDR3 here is CSICEVGETQYF. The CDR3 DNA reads TGCAGCATCTGTGAGGTAGGAGAGACCCAGTACTTC.

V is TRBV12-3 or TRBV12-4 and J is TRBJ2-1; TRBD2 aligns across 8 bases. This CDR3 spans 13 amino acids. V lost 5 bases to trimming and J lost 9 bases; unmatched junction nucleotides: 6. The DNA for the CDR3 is TGTGCCAGCAGTCCCAGCGGGAGTACTGAGCAGTTCTTC. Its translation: CASSPSGSTEQFF.

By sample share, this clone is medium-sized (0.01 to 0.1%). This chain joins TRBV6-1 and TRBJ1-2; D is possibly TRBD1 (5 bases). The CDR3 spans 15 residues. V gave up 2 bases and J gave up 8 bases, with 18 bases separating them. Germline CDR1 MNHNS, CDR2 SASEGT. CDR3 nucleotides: TGTGCCAGCAGTGAAATCTCCCAGGGAAACGAAGGCTACACCTTC. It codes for CASSEISQGNEGYTF.

The CDR3, as DNA: TGCGCCAGCAGCGGGGGCCAGGGGGATTCACCCCTCCACTTT. Translation: CASSGGQGDSPLHF. The chain employs TRBV5-1 and TRBJ1-6, with 7 bases fitting TRBD1. The V gene end was trimmed by 4 bases and the J gene end by 8 bases; junction bases not matched to a gene: 6. CDR3 length: 14 amino acids. Germline V lookup: CDR1 SGHRS, CDR2 YFSETQ.

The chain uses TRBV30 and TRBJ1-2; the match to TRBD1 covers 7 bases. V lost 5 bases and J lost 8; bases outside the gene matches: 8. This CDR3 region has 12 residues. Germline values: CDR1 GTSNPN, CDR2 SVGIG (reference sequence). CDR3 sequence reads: CAWGGPGGGYTF. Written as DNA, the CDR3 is TGTGCCTGGGGGGGGCCAGGGGGAGGCTACACCTTC.

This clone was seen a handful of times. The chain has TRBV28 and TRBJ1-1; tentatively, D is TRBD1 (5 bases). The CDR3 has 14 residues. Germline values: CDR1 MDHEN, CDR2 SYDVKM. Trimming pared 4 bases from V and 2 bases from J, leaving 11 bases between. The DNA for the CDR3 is TGTGCCAGCAGTTCCCCCGGGGGTAACACTGAAGCTTTCTTT. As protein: CASSSPGGNTEAFF.

The CDR3 loop is CASRTGGGQPQHF. The CDR3 DNA reads TGTGCCAGCAGGACAGGGGGCGGTCAGCCCCAGCATTTT. The chain recombines TRBV2 with TRBJ1-5; 10 nucleotides align to TRBD1. Per germline, CDR1 SNHLY and CDR2 FYNNEI. Trimming took 6 bases from V and 6 from J; bases not matched to a gene: 2. CDR3 size: 13 residues. Full variable domain (outside the CDR3, taken from reference TRBV2 and TRBJ1-5): EPEVTQTPSHQVTQMGQEVILRCVPISNHLYFYWYRQILGQKVEFLVSFYNNEISEKSEIFDDQFSVERPDGSNFTLKIRSTKLEDSAMYFCASRTGGGQPQHFGDGTRLSIL.

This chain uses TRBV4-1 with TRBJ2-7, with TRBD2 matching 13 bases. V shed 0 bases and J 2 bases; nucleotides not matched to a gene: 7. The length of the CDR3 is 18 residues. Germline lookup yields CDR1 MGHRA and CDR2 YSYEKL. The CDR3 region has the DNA TGCGCCAGCAGCCAAGAACCGACGGGGACTAGCGGGACCTACGAGCAGTACTTC. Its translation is CASSQEPTGTSGTYEQYF.